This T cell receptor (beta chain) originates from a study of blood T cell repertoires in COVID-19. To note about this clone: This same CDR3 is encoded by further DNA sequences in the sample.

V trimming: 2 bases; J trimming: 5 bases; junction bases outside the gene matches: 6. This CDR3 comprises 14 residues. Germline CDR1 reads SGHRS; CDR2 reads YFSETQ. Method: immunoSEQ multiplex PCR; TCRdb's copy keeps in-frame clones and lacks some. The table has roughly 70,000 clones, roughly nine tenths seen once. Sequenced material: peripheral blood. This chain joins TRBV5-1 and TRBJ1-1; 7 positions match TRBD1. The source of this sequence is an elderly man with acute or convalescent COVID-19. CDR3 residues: CASSLDRAGTEAFF. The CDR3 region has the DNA TGCGCCAGCAGCTTAGACAGGGCGGGGACTGAAGCTTTCTTT.